This TCR beta chain came from a study of beta chain features in type 1 diabetes. Comments on this clone: Its antigen is undetermined.

Study-level results: Researchers report that Type 1 diabetes patients had moderately but significantly shorter TCRB CDR3s across all four CD4+ subsets.

Germline V CDR1 and CDR2: KGHSH, LQKENI. The CDR3 runs to 14 residues. The ends lost 4 bases at V and 9 bases at J; junction bases unmatched: 8. As every portion of the isolated RNA was reverse transcribed, the sequencing read expressed TCRB transcripts. Generated by immunoSEQ multiplex PCR, the TCRdb table keeps only in-frame clones and is missing some. The table records approximately 470,000 clones, roughly 30% of them present only once. Sequenced: naive CD4+ T cells from blood. The chain carries TRBV18 and TRBJ2-1, with TRBD1 matching over 8 bases. This clonotype was obtained from a man in his late teens or twenties in good health. The CDR3 DNA follows: TGTGCCAGCTCACTAGGACAGGGAACGACTGAGCAGTTCTTC. Protein sequence: CASSLGQGTTEQFF. The variable domain in full, with the rest retrieved from reference TRBV18 and TRBJ2-1, is NAGVMQNPRHLVRRRGQEARLRCSPMKGHSHVYWYRQLPEEGLKFMVYLQKENIIDESGMPKERFSAEFPKEGPSILRIQQVVRGDSAAYFCASSLGQGTTEQFFGPGTRLTVL.